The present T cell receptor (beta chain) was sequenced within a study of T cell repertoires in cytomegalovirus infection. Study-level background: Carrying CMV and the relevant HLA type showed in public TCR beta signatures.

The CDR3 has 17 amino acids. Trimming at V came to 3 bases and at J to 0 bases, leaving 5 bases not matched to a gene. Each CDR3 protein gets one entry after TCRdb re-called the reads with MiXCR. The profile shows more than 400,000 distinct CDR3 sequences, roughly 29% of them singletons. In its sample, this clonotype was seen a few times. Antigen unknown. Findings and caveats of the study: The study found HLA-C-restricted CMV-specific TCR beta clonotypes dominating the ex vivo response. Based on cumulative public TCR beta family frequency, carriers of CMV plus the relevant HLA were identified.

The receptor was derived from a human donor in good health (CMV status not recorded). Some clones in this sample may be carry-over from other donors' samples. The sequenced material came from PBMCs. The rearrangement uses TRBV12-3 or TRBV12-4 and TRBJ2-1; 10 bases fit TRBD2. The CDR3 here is CASSFSSGGTSYNEQFF. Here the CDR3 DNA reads TGTGCCAGCAGTTTTTCTAGCGGGGGTACCTCCTACAATGAGCAGTTCTTC.